This T cell receptor (beta chain) comes out of a study of T cell changes during pregnancy in multiple sclerosis. The data were produced by immunoSEQ multiplex PCR, yet TCRdb's version contains in-frame clones alone and is incomplete. The sample lists nearly 110,000 clones, about 90% occurring once. V was trimmed by 1 base and J by 0 bases, leaving 10 bases between them. Germline values: CDR1 SGHVS, CDR2 FQNEAQ. The CDR3 has 16 amino acids. The TCR originated in a female donor with multiple sclerosis, enrolled in a pregnancy study. V usage is TRBV7-8 and J usage is TRBJ1-5, with D possibly TRBD1 on 5 matching bases. The sequencing used peripheral blood, collected before pregnancy. CDR3 sequence: CASSLEGRYSNQPQHF. CDR3 nucleotides: TGTGCCAGCAGCTTAGAGGGGAGGTATAGCAATCAGCCCCAGCATTTT. Combining the CDR3 with reference TRBV7-8 and TRBJ1-5 gives the whole variable domain GAGVSQSPRYKVAKRGQDVALRCDPISGHVSLFWYQQALGQGPEFLTYFQNEAQLDKSGLPSDRFFAERPEGSVSTLKIQRTQQEDSAVYLCASSLEGRYSNQPQHFGDGTRLSIL.